Listed here are 8 T cell receptor beta chains from one sample, sequenced in a study of Ad26.COV2.S vaccination and SARS-CoV-2 variants (dated by TCRdb to about 2021). What the treatment or condition label conveys for this sample: about 20 received Ad26.COV2.S at low or high dose, single or two shots; 5 received placebo; per-sample allocation not given. For vaccine and placebo recipients, the sequenced repertoires came from samples collected on day 63 after the first injection. Library preparation was by the immunoSEQ multiplex PCR assay. The immuneACCESS repertoire file appears here via TCRdb, limited to in-frame rearrangements. These files lack a portion of the clones; in checked studies, under half of the deficit traces to unresolved V genes, and the cause of the others is not known. The sample includes 350,000 to 500,000 clones, with 90% observed a single time. The ten largest make up roughly 3.9% of the sample.

The source material was peripheral blood, sampled in a trial of Ad26.COV2.S vaccine versus placebo. These receptors all come from a person between 18 and 65 years old who received the Ad26.COV2.S COVID-19 vaccine or a placebo.

The rearrangement links TRBV18 to TRBJ2-1, with 12 bases fitting TRBD2. Germline CDR1 KGHSH, CDR2 LQKENI. J lost 12 bases, V lost 6 bases, and 9 bases had no gene match. The CDR3 has 14 residues. The CDR3: CASSWTSGIEAQFF. As DNA, the CDR3 is TGTGCCAGCTCGTGGACTAGCGGGATAGAAGCGCAGTTCTTC.

The chain joins TRBV6-1 to TRBJ2-1; D remains ambiguous. Germline values: CDR1 MNHNS, CDR2 SASEGT. Trimming cost V 2 bases and J 8 bases, with 10 bases left between them. There are 13 residues in the CDR3. CDR3 in DNA: TGTGCCAGCAGTGAACAAAGTTCCTATGAGCAGTTCTTC. As protein: CASSEQSSYEQFF.

This rearrangement joins TRBV20-1 to TRBJ2-5; 7 positions match TRBD1. The CDR3 sequence is 14 residues long. The trim removed 3 bases at V and 3 bases at J, leaving 7 bases unmatched. Germline V lookup: CDR1 DFQATT, CDR2 SNEGSKA (reference sequence). CDR3 DNA: TGCAGTGCTAGTCCGACAGGGAGAAAAGAGACCCAGTACTTC. Residues: CSASPTGRKETQYF.

This clone was seen once. CDR3 nucleotide sequence: TGTGCCAGCAGTGAATCTGGGGCAGGGAGAGAGACCCAGTACTTC. It is translated as CASSESGAGRETQYF. This chain joins TRBV25-1 and TRBJ2-5, with D perhaps TRBD1 or TRBD2 (5 bases each). This CDR3 has 15 residues. The germline V and J ends were trimmed by 1 base and 4 bases, with 13 bases remaining between them. Germline V gene data show CDR1 as MGHDK and CDR2 as SYGVNS.

V gene TRBV18 combines with J gene TRBJ2-3, with a possible D match to TRBD1 (5 bases). V was trimmed by 6 bases and J by 4 bases, leaving 14 bases between them. This CDR3 is 14 amino acids long. Germline V gene data show CDR1 as KGHSH and CDR2 as LQKENI. CDR3 DNA: TGTGCCAGCTCTCCCGGCAGGGTGCCAGATACGCAGTATTTT. Its translation is CASSPGRVPDTQYF.

The chain couples TRBV28 to TRBJ2-2; TRBD2 is a possible D gene (6 bases). Germline lookup yields CDR1 MDHEN and CDR2 SYDVKM. CDR3 size: 14 residues. Trimming took 8 bases from V and 6 from J, leaving 16 bases between them. CDR3 coding DNA: TGTGCCAGCTCGGGACTCCTTCCAGCCGGGGAGCTGTTTTTT. Encoded protein: CASSGLLPAGELFF.

V is TRBV27 and J is TRBJ2-2, with 9 bases identical to TRBD1. The CDR3 runs to 18 residues. With 2 bases clipped from V and 6 bases from J, the junction kept 13 bases outside the gene matches. Germline V CDR1 and CDR2: MNHEY, SMNVEV (reference sequence). The CDR3 region has the DNA TGTGCCAGCAGTTTAGTGGGACAGGGATCCCGACGTGCCGGGGAGCTGTTTTTT. It specifies CASSLVGQGSRRAGELFF.

This clone was observed a handful of times. This chain connects TRBV19 to TRBJ1-6; D might be TRBD1 (5 bases). V was shortened by 8 bases and J by 7 bases, with 12 bases between the two germline ends. This CDR3 contains 13 residues. CDR1 is LNHDA, CDR2 SQIVND, per germline (reference sequence). This CDR3 reads CASRRATNSPLHF. The CDR3 region has the DNA TGTGCCAGTCGCAGGGCGACCAATTCACCCCTCCACTTT.